The 16 T cell receptor beta chains in this list originate from one sample, sequenced in a study of CD8+ T cells in alopecia areata. Extracted RNA was reverse transcribed, and the resulting cDNA served as sequencing template. Assay used: immunoSEQ multiplex PCR; TCRdb lists only in-frame clones, some missing. This table holds 150,000 to 250,000 clones, 50% to 60% found once. The treatment was: oral pan-JAK inhibitor, 5-10 mg twice daily. The sequences come from CD4+ T cells sorted from blood, collected at week 4, from a patient treated with tofacitinib. The receptors stem from a human donor with alopecia areata.

This clone has just one count. The V call is TRBV5-1, the J call TRBJ2-2; 9 bases map to TRBD1. This CDR3 region has 15 residues. J lost 5 bases, V lost 4 bases, and 6 bases had no gene match. In germline, CDR1 is SGHRS, CDR2 YFSETQ. The CDR3 region has the DNA TGCGCCAGCAGCGTCGGGACAGGGAGGACCGGGGAGCTGTTTTTT. Its translation is CASSVGTGRTGELFF. The whole variable domain, filled in from reference TRBV5-1 and TRBJ2-2, reads KAGVTQTPRYLIKTRGQQVTLSCSPISGHRSVSWYQQTPGQGLQFLFEYFSETQRNKGNFPGRFSGRQFSNSRSEMNVSTLELGDSALYLCASSVGTGRTGELFFGEGSRLTVL.

This chain uses TRBV6-6 with TRBJ2-5; 11 bases are a match to TRBD1. The DNA matches TRBJ2-7 better at its end, which makes the J call doubtful. CDR3 size: 15 residues. Germline assignment: CDR1 MNHNY and CDR2 SVGAGI (reference sequence). CDR3 sequence (DNA): TGTGCCAGCAGTTACTCGGGACAGGGGGGATACGAGCAGTACTTC. It yields the protein CASSYSGQGGYEQYF.

This chain joins TRBV30 and TRBJ1-1; 8 bases map to TRBD1. The CDR3 spans 12 residues. Germline V gives CDR1 GTSNPN, CDR2 SVGIG (reference sequence). After removal of 0 bases from V and 6 bases from J, the junction contained 0 bases not matched to a gene. CDR3 in DNA: TGTGCCTGGAGTGTACAGGGGGCTGAAGCTTTCTTT. Protein sequence: CAWSVQGAEAFF.

V is TRBV15 and J is TRBJ2-1; 12 bases line up with TRBD2. The trim removed 5 bases at V and 5 bases at J, leaving 4 bases unmatched. Germline CDR1 LNHNV, CDR2 YYDKDF (reference sequence). This CDR3 is 15 amino acids long. The CDR3 DNA sequence: TGTGCCACCAGCGGACTAGCGGGGAACCACAATGAGCAGTTCTTC. Protein product: CATSGLAGNHNEQFF.

The chain joins TRBV29-1 to TRBJ2-4; D is perhaps TRBD2 (5 bases). This CDR3 has 14 residues. The germline V and J ends were trimmed by 3 bases and 10 bases, with 19 bases remaining between them. CDR1 is SQVTM and CDR2 is ANQGSEA in the germline V gene. As DNA, the CDR3 is TGCAGCGTTGAGCGTGCGGCTAGCAATGGGATTCAGTACTTC. Protein product: CSVERAASNGIQYF. The variable domain in full, with the rest retrieved from reference TRBV29-1 and TRBJ2-4, is SAVISQKPSRDICQRGTSLTIQCQVDSQVTMMFWYRQQPGQSLTLIATANQGSEATYESGFVIDKFPISRPNLTFSTLTVSNMSPEDSSIYLCSVERAASNGIQYFGAGTRLSVL.

The V and J genes are TRBV27 and TRBJ1-2; TRBD1 might be the D (5 bases). CDR3 length: 15 amino acids. Trimming shortened V by 5 bases and J by 2 bases, and 15 bases separated the two germline ends. Germline-derived CDR1 and CDR2 are MNHEY and SMNVEV (reference sequence). The CDR3 spells CASSPRTGANYGYTF. As DNA, the CDR3 is TGTGCCAGCAGTCCCCGAACAGGAGCCAACTATGGCTACACCTTC.

The rearrangement joins TRBV7-9 to TRBJ1-6; tentative D call: TRBD1 (6 bases). The CDR3 contains 14 residues. V lost 4 bases, J lost 7 bases, and 11 bases lay in between. The germline V gene encodes CDR1 SEHNR and CDR2 FQNEAQ (reference sequence). As DNA, the CDR3 is TGTGCCAGCAGCTCGGGGCAGGGGAATTCACCCCTCCACTTT. Translated, it gives CASSSGQGNSPLHF. Using reference TRBV7-9 and TRBJ1-6 for the parts outside the CDR3, the full variable domain is DTGVSQNPRHKITKRGQNVTFRCDPISEHNRLYWYRQTLGQGPEFLTYFQNEAQLEKSRLLSDRFSAERPKGSFSTLEIQRTEQGDSAMYLCASSSGQGNSPLHFGNGTRLTVT.

The rearrangement links TRBV15 to TRBJ2-5, with D possibly TRBD2 on 7 matching bases. The CDR3 has 16 residues. Germline-derived CDR1 and CDR2 are LNHNV and YYDKDF (reference sequence). Trimming left V 0 bases short and J 3 bases short, with 14 bases between. CDR3 region: CATSRDLGGAEETQYF. CDR3 in DNA: TGTGCCACCAGCAGAGATTTAGGGGGGGCAGAAGAGACCCAGTACTTC.

This clone occurred a few times. Other DNA variants within this sample encode the same CDR3. This rearrangement joins TRBV7-2 to TRBJ1-2, with TRBD1 matching over 8 bases. Germline trimming cut 2 bases from V and 7 bases from J; bases unmatched to any gene: 3. There are 13 residues in the CDR3. CDR1 SGHTA and CDR2 FQGNSA come from the germline V gene. CDR3 sequence (DNA): TGTGCCAGCAGCTTACAGGGGGCGCGTGGCTACACCTTC. Its translation is CASSLQGARGYTF.

V usage is TRBV29-1 and J usage is TRBJ1-2; D uncertain. CDR1 SQVTM and CDR2 ANQGSEA come from the germline V gene. This CDR3 region has 14 residues. Trimming took 4 bases from V and 4 from J, leaving 16 bases between them. This CDR3 reads CSVVPRLKGYGYTF. Here the CDR3 DNA reads TGCAGCGTTGTCCCCCGACTTAAAGGCTATGGCTACACCTTC. Full variable domain (missing parts from reference TRBV29-1 and TRBJ1-2): SAVISQKPSRDICQRGTSLTIQCQVDSQVTMMFWYRQQPGQSLTLIATANQGSEATYESGFVIDKFPISRPNLTFSTLTVSNMSPEDSSIYLCSVVPRLKGYGYTFGSGTRLTVV.

The CDR3 DNA is TGTGCCAGCTCCCCCCAGGGACAGGGCAAGACCCAGTACTTC. Protein product: CASSPQGQGKTQYF. This chain uses TRBV28 with TRBJ2-5, with TRBD1 matching 9 bases. The CDR3 loop spans 14 amino acids. CDR1 and CDR2 from the germline V gene are MDHEN and SYDVKM. Trimming at V came to 8 bases and at J to 6 bases, leaving 10 bases not matched to a gene. Using reference TRBV28 and TRBJ2-5 for the parts outside the CDR3, the full variable domain is DVKVTQSSRYLVKRTGEKVFLECVQDMDHENMFWYRQDPGLGLRLIYFSYDVKMKEKGDIPEGYSVSREKKERFSLILESASTNQTSMYLCASSPQGQGKTQYFGPGTRLLVL.

This clone was found a few times. J is TRBJ1-5 and V is TRBV30; D may be TRBD1 (6 bases). The germline CDR1 and CDR2 sequences are GTSNPN and SVGIG (reference sequence). V lost 0 bases and J 0 bases, leaving 18 bases between the germline ends. This CDR3 comprises 18 residues. The chain's CDR3 is CAWSVRGGWGFSNQPQHF. For the CDR3, the DNA is TGTGCCTGGAGTGTACGAGGGGGATGGGGCTTTAGCAATCAGCCCCAGCATTTT.

As for this clone: Other DNA sequences in this sample translate to the same CDR3. The gene calls are TRBV30 and TRBJ1-1; D gene uncertain. V was clipped by 0 bases and J by 0 bases, with 5 bases between them. Germline CDR1 reads GTSNPN; CDR2 reads SVGIG (reference sequence). The length of the CDR3 is 13 residues. CDR3 DNA: TGTGCCTGGAGTGTAAGAATGAACACTGAAGCTTTCTTT. This translates into CAWSVRMNTEAFF.

This clone was seen at least ten times. The rearrangement joins TRBV4-1 to TRBJ2-1; no clear D. The germline CDR1 and CDR2 sequences are MGHRA and YSYEKL. CDR3 length equals 16 residues. Trimming shortened V by 3 bases and J by 2 bases, and 14 bases separated the two germline ends. CDR3 bases: TGCGCCAGCAGCCAGGTCCGCTTACTTACCTACAATGAGCAGTTCTTC. This sequence encodes CASSQVRLLTYNEQFF.

This CDR3 reads CASSLGLAGEGTQYF. In DNA form, the CDR3 reads TGTGCCAGCAGCTTAGGACTAGCGGGCGAAGGGACCCAGTACTTC. This chain connects TRBV7-2 to TRBJ2-5; 10 positions match TRBD2. The CDR3 length is 15 residues. V shed 1 base and J 7 bases; nucleotides not matched to a gene: 6. Germline V gene sequence: CDR1 SGHTA, CDR2 FQGNSA.

The V call is TRBV30, the J call TRBJ1-1; D gene uncertain. Germline CDR1 and CDR2: GTSNPN and SVGIG (reference sequence). This CDR3 has 12 residues. Deletions cut 0 bases from V and 3 bases from J, with 5 bases between. The CDR3 sequence: CAWSVADTEAFF. CDR3 in DNA: TGTGCCTGGAGTGTGGCCGACACTGAAGCTTTCTTT. The full variable domain, with the rest looked up from reference TRBV30 and TRBJ1-1, is SQTIHQWPATLVQPVGSPLSLECTVEGTSNPNLYWYRQAAGRGLQLLFYSVGIGQISSEVPQNLSASRPQDRQFILSSKKLLLSDSGFYLCAWSVADTEAFFGQGTRLTVV.